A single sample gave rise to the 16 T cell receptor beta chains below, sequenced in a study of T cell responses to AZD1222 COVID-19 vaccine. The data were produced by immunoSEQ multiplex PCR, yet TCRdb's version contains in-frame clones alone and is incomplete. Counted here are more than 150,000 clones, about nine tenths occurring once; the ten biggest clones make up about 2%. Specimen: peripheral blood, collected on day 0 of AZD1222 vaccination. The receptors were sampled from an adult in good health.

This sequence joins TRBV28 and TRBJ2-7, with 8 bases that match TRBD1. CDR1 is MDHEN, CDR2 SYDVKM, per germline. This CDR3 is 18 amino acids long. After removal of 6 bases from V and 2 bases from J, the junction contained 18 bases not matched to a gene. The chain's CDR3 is CASRAPLGVGDRPYEQYF. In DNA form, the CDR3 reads TGTGCCAGCAGGGCGCCCCTGGGGGTAGGGGACAGGCCCTACGAGCAGTACTTC.

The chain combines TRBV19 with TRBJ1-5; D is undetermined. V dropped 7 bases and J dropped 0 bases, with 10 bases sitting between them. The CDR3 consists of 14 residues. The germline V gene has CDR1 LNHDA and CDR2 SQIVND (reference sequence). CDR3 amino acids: CASNAKYSNQPQHF. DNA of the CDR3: TGTGCCAGTAACGCCAAATATAGCAATCAGCCCCAGCATTTT.

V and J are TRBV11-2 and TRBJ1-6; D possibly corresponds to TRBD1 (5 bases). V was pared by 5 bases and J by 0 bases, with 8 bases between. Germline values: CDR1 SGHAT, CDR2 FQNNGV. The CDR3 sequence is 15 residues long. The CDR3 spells CASSRQGSYNSPLHF. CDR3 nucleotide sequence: TGTGCCAGCAGCCGTCAGGGCTCCTATAATTCACCCCTCCACTTT.

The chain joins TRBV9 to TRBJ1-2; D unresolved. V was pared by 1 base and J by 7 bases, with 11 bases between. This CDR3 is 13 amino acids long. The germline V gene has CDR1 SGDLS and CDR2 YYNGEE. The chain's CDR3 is CASSVFSGSGYTF. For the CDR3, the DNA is TGTGCCAGCAGCGTATTCAGTGGTTCTGGCTACACCTTC.

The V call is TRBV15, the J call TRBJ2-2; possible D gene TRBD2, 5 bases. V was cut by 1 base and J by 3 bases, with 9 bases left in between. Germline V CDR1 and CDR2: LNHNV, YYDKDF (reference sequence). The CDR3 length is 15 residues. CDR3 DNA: TGTGCCACCAGCAGAGGTAGCGCGGACACCGGGGAGCTGTTTTTT. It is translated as CATSRGSADTGELFF.

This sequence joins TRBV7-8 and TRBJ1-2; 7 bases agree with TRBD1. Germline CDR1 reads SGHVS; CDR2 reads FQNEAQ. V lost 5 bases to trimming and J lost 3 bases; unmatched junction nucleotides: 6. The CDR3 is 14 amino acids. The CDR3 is CASSIRGADYGYTF. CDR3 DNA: TGTGCCAGCAGCATCAGGGGGGCGGACTATGGCTACACCTTC. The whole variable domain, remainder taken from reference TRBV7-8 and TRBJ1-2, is GAGVSQSPRYKVAKRGQDVALRCDPISGHVSLFWYQQALGQGPEFLTYFQNEAQLDKSGLPSDRFFAERPEGSVSTLKIQRTQQEDSAVYLCASSIRGADYGYTFGSGTRLTVV.

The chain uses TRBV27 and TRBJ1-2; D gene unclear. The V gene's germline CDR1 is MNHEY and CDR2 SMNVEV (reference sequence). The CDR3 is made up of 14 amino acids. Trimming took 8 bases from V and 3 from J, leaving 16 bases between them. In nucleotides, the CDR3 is TGTGCCAGCCGCCGGGCCTCGCGGGACTATGGCTACACCTTC. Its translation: CASRRASRDYGYTF.

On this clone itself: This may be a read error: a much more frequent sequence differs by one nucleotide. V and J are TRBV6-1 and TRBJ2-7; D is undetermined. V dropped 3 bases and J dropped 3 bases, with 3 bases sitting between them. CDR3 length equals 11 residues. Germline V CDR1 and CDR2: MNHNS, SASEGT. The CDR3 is CASSDGYEQYF. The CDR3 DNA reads TGTGCCAGCAGTGACGGCTACGAGCAGTACTTC.

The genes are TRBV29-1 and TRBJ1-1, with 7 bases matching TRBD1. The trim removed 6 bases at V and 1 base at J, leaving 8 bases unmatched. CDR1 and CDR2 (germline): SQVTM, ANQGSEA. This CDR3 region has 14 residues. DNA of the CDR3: TGCAGCGTCATGCCGGGACAGACGAACACTGAAGCTTTCTTT. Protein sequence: CSVMPGQTNTEAFF.

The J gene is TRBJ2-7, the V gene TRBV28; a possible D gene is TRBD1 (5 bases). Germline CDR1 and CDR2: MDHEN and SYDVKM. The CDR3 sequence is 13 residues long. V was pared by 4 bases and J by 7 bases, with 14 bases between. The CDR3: CASSYPGKSEQYF. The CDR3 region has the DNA TGTGCCAGCAGTTACCCAGGGAAGTCGGAGCAGTACTTC. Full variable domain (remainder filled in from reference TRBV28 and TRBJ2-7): DVKVTQSSRYLVKRTGEKVFLECVQDMDHENMFWYRQDPGLGLRLIYFSYDVKMKEKGDIPEGYSVSREKKERFSLILESASTNQTSMYLCASSYPGKSEQYFGPGTRLTVT.

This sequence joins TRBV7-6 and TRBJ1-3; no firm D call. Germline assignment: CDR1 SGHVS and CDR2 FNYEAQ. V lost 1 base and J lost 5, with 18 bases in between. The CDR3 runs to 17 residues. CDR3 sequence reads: CASSLEVVGEYRNTIYF. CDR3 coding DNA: TGTGCCAGCAGCTTAGAGGTCGTCGGCGAGTATCGAAACACCATATATTTT. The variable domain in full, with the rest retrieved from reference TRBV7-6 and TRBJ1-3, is GAGVSQSPRYKVTKRGQDVALRCDPISGHVSLYWYRQALGQGPEFLTYFNYEAQQDKSGLPNDRFSAERPEGSISTLTIQRTEQRDSAMYRCASSLEVVGEYRNTIYFGEGSWLTVV.

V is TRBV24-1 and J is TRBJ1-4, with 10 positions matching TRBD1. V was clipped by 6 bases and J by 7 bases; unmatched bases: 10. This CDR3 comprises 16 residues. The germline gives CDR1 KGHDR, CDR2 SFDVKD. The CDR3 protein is CATSTSPGQGSEKLFF. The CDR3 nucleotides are TGTGCCACCAGTACGTCCCCGGGACAGGGGAGTGAAAAACTGTTTTTT.

CDR3 region: CASSDWAGGPYEQYF. CDR3 bases: TGTGCCAGCAGTGACTGGGCGGGAGGGCCCTACGAGCAGTACTTC. The chain is built from TRBV2 and TRBJ2-7; 9 nucleotides agree with TRBD2. The trim removed 3 bases at V and 2 bases at J, leaving 5 bases unmatched. The CDR3 is 15 amino acids. The germline gives CDR1 SNHLY, CDR2 FYNNEI.

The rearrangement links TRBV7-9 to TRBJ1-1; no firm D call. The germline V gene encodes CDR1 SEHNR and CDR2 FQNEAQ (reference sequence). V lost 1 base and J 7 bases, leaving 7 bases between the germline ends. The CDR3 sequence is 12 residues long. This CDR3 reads CASSLVGYEAFF. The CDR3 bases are TGTGCCAGCAGCTTAGTAGGTTATGAAGCTTTCTTT. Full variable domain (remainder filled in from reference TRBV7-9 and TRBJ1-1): DTGVSQNPRHKITKRGQNVTFRCDPISEHNRLYWYRQTLGQGPEFLTYFQNEAQLEKSRLLSDRFSAERPKGSFSTLEIQRTEQGDSAMYLCASSLVGYEAFFGQGTRLTVV.

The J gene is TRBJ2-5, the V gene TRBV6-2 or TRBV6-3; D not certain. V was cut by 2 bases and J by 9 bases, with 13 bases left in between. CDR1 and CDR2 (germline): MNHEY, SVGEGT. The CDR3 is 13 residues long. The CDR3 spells CASSYDGLKAQYF. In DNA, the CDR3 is TGTGCCAGCAGTTACGATGGTTTGAAGGCCCAGTACTTC.

CDR3 in DNA: TGTGCCAGCAGCTTTTATTGGGGGAATGAAAAACTGTTTTTT. It is translated as CASSFYWGNEKLFF. The V call is TRBV5-6, the J call TRBJ1-4, with D perhaps TRBD1 (5 bases). Germline V gene lookup returns CDR1 SGHDT and CDR2 YYEEEE. V was pared by 2 bases and J by 5 bases, with 10 bases between. The CDR3 consists of 14 residues.